Below are 9 T cell receptor beta chains sequenced from a single sample in a study of blood T cell repertoires in COVID-19. Repertoires were generated with immunoSEQ multiplex PCR, while TCRdb's copy carries only in-frame clones and drops some. The sample yields around 50,000 clones, approximately 82% seen once. Sequenced sample: peripheral blood. The receptors stem from a human donor in a cohort sampled during active COVID-19.

The chain is built from TRBV6-2 or TRBV6-3 and TRBJ2-1; the match to TRBD2 covers 7 bases. The CDR3 runs 16 residues. Trimming removed 2 bases from V and 5 bases from J; junction bases left unmatched: 9. The germline gives CDR1 MNHEY, CDR2 SVGEGT. CDR3 loop: CASSYLAEGVNNEQFF. DNA for the CDR3: TGTGCCAGCAGTTACCTAGCGGAAGGGGTCAACAATGAGCAGTTCTTC.

This chain uses TRBV19 with TRBJ1-1; D unclear. This CDR3 is 13 amino acids long. Germline values: CDR1 LNHDA, CDR2 SQIVND (reference sequence). Trimming shortened V by 6 bases and J by 4 bases, and 12 bases separated the two germline ends. CDR3 amino acids: CASRRDAVTEAFF. Here the CDR3 DNA reads TGTGCCAGTAGGAGGGATGCGGTCACTGAAGCTTTCTTT. Based on the CDR3 plus reference TRBV19 and TRBJ1-1, the full variable domain is DGGITQSPKYLFRKEGQNVTLSCEQNLNHDAMYWYRQDPGQGLRLIYYSQIVNDFQKGDIAEGYSVSREKKESFPLTVTSAQKNPTAFYLCASRRDAVTEAFFGQGTRLTVV.

This sequence joins TRBV3-1 (or the pseudogene TRBV3-2) and TRBJ1-2; perhaps TRBD1 as D (5 bases). Germline V CDR1 and CDR2: LGHDT, YNNKEL (reference sequence). The length of the CDR3 is 16 residues. The germline V and J ends were trimmed by 0 bases and 4 bases, with 15 bases remaining between them. In DNA, the CDR3 is TGTGCCAGCAGCCAAGAAAGACAGCCCGGGGGCTATGGCTACACCTTC. It translates to CASSQERQPGGYGYTF.

This sequence joins TRBV28 and TRBJ1-2, with 7 bases fitting TRBD1. The germline CDR1 and CDR2 sequences are MDHEN and SYDVKM. V lost 4 bases to trimming and J lost 0 bases; unmatched junction nucleotides: 14. CDR3 length equals 18 residues. The CDR3: CASSSPLTSQGTNYGYTF. The DNA for the CDR3 is TGTGCCAGCAGTTCGCCCCTGACCTCACAGGGGACTAACTATGGCTACACCTTC.

The rearrangement joins TRBV12-5 to TRBJ2-1, with D perhaps matching TRBD1 (6 bases). The germline CDR1 and CDR2 sequences are LGHNT and FRNRAP. V lost 4 bases to trimming and J lost 6 bases, with 16 bases between them. The CDR3 totals 15 residues. CDR3 loop: CASGWGLVNSNEQFF. Here the CDR3 DNA reads TGTGCTAGTGGTTGGGGGCTAGTTAATTCCAATGAGCAGTTCTTC.

V usage is TRBV29-1 and J usage is TRBJ1-1; 7 nucleotides line up with TRBD1. The CDR3 runs to 13 residues. Germline CDR1 reads SQVTM; CDR2 reads ANQGSEA. V gave up 6 bases and J gave up 4 bases; unmatched junction bases: 8. This CDR3 is CSVGDSLITEAFF. The CDR3 DNA is TGCAGCGTGGGGGACAGCCTAATCACTGAAGCTTTCTTT.

The rearrangement links TRBV19 to TRBJ1-5; TRBD1 is a possible D gene (5 bases). V lost 3 bases, J lost 6 bases, and 9 bases lay in between. Germline lookup yields CDR1 LNHDA and CDR2 SQIVND (reference sequence). The length of the CDR3 is 13 residues. The CDR3 DNA sequence: TGTGCCAGTAGTATGCAGGGCGGTCAGCCCCAGCATTTT. This gives the protein CASSMQGGQPQHF.

The J gene is TRBJ1-2, the V gene TRBV3-1 (or the pseudogene TRBV3-2); D is ambiguous. Trimming cost V 3 bases and J 2 bases, with 7 bases left between them. The CDR3 consists of 13 residues. Germline V gives CDR1 LGHDT, CDR2 YNNKEL (reference sequence). The CDR3 reads CASSHAQNYGYTF. The CDR3 DNA follows: TGTGCCAGCAGCCACGCTCAGAACTATGGCTACACCTTC.

The chain uses TRBV2 and TRBJ2-1, with 7 bases lining up with TRBD2. Germline lookup yields CDR1 SNHLY and CDR2 FYNNEI. The CDR3 is made up of 13 amino acids. Trimming at V came to 4 bases and at J to 8 bases, leaving 5 bases not matched to a gene. CDR3 DNA: TGTGCCAGCAGTGGGACTAGTGGCGATGAGCAGTTCTTC. This gives the protein CASSGTSGDEQFF.